This T cell receptor (beta chain) was found in a study of radiation and T cells in renal cell carcinoma. Findings and caveats of the study: In blood, top tumor clones expanded by 2 weeks, shrinking by 4.

The V end was cut by 6 bases, the J end by 4 bases, with 16 bases between. This CDR3 comprises 14 residues. Germline CDR1 reads SGHRS; CDR2 reads YFSETQ. Remarks on this clone: Its antigen remains unknown.

Documented time point: blood 2 weeks post-SBRT. This sample's treatment: 15 Gy SBRT to primary tumor, nephrectomy 4 weeks later. Sequenced by immunoSEQ multiplex PCR; TCRdb stores in-frame clones only, minus some. The table records roughly 130,000 clones, around 90% of them present only once. The J gene is TRBJ2-5, the V gene TRBV5-1, with D possibly called TRBD1 or TRBD2 (5 bases each). The sample was blood, taken from a patient whose treatment included radiotherapy and nephrectomy. The sequence was collected from a woman in her seventies with renal cell carcinoma. The CDR3 is CASTKSLGVETQYF. In nucleotides, the CDR3 is TGCGCCAGCACTAAATCACTAGGGGTAGAGACCCAGTACTTC.